Shown below are 22 T cell receptor beta chains from a single sample sequenced in a study of identical twins. TCRdb re-called the 5' RACE reads through MiXCR, storing one row per CDR3 protein. The table includes 700,000 or so distinct CDR3 sequences, less than 25% detected once. The same specimen was also included in a second study, on T cells expressing NK-cell markers.

Material for sequencing was PBMCs. The receptors here all came from a woman aged 18-29 years in good health.

This clonotype was counted at least ten times. The V and J genes are TRBV20-1 and TRBJ2-5; D is unclear. From germline, CDR1 is DFQATT and CDR2 SNEGSKA (reference sequence). This CDR3 comprises 16 residues. Trimming took 2 bases from V and 1 from J, leaving 17 bases between them. CDR3 region: CSARPFLGIIQETQYF. The CDR3 DNA sequence: TGCAGTGCTAGACCCTTTTTAGGCATTATCCAAGAGACCCAGTACTTC.

The genes are TRBV7-6 and TRBJ2-2; no firm D call. V gave up 2 bases and J gave up 2 bases, with 6 bases separating them. The CDR3 consists of 14 residues. CDR1 SGHVS and CDR2 FNYEAQ come from the germline V gene. The CDR3 DNA reads as TGTGCCAGCAGCTTACCAGTTAACACCGGGGAGCTGTTTTTT. Protein sequence: CASSLPVNTGELFF.

This clonotype was seen only a few times. The chain recombines TRBV2 with TRBJ2-2; D remains unclear. Trimming cost V 7 bases and J 3 bases, with 15 bases left between them. Germline V gene lookup returns CDR1 SNHLY and CDR2 FYNNEI. The CDR3 length is 15 residues. DNA of the CDR3: TGTGCCAGCACCGGCCCATCAACCTACACCGGGGAGCTGTTTTTT. This translates into CASTGPSTYTGELFF.

This clonotype has only one observation. The gene calls are TRBV20-1 and TRBJ2-2, with D maybe TRBD1 (5 bases). The V end was cut by 6 bases, the J end by 6 bases, with 17 bases between. Germline V gene lookup returns CDR1 DFQATT and CDR2 SNEGSKA (reference sequence). CDR3 size: 14 residues. CDR3 in amino acids: CSASWTSRPGELFF. In DNA, the CDR3 is TGCAGTGCCTCGTGGACATCCCGCCCCGGGGAGCTGTTTTTT.

This clonotype was counted between two and nine times. The gene calls are TRBV24-1 and TRBJ1-1, with TRBD1 as a possible D gene (5 bases). CDR3 size: 11 residues. CDR1 is KGHDR, CDR2 SFDVKD, per germline. V lost 4 bases and J lost 11, with 10 bases in between. The CDR3 reads CATSDQGKAFF. The CDR3 region has the DNA TGTGCCACCAGTGACCAGGGTAAGGCTTTCTTT.

The chain is built from TRBV7-9 and TRBJ2-7; perhaps D is TRBD1 or TRBD2 (5 bases each). The CDR3 runs 15 residues. V lost 4 bases and J 7 bases, leaving 20 bases between the germline ends. Germline loops: CDR1 SEHNR, CDR2 FQNEAQ (reference sequence). CDR3 loop: CASSSGTVAQEEQYF. Here the CDR3 DNA reads TGTGCCAGCAGCTCCGGGACGGTGGCCCAGGAAGAGCAGTACTTC.

The chain is built from TRBV20-1 and TRBJ2-3; D is possibly TRBD1 (5 bases). CDR3 length: 14 residues. Germline V gene data show CDR1 as DFQATT and CDR2 as SNEGSKA (reference sequence). The V end lost 6 bases, the J end lost 1 base, and 14 bases lay between the germline ends. The CDR3 reads CSAVDKGGTDTQYF. As DNA, the CDR3 is TGCAGTGCCGTGGACAAAGGAGGCACAGATACGCAGTATTTT.

This chain joins TRBV7-2 and TRBJ2-5; D is perhaps TRBD2 (7 bases). CDR1 and CDR2 from the germline V gene are SGHTA and FQGNSA. V shed 2 bases and J shed 4 bases, with 11 bases lying between them. The CDR3 spans 14 residues. The CDR3 protein is CASSLMGGAETQYF. The CDR3 DNA sequence: TGTGCCAGCAGCTTAATGGGGGGGGCAGAGACCCAGTACTTC.

This clonotype showed up just a few times. The CDR3 is CASSRASEGYEQYF. In DNA form, the CDR3 reads TGCGCCAGCAGCCGGGCTAGCGAGGGATACGAGCAGTACTTC. The chain is built from TRBV4-3 and TRBJ2-7, with D possibly TRBD2 on 6 matching bases. Germline V gene lookup returns CDR1 LGHNA and CDR2 YSLEER. The CDR3 consists of 14 residues. The V end was cut by 4 bases, the J end by 4 bases, with 14 bases between.

This chain joins TRBV4-3 and TRBJ2-1; a possible D gene is TRBD1 (6 bases). CDR1 and CDR2 from the germline V gene are LGHNA and YSLEER. The CDR3 length is 14 residues. The V and J ends lost 2 bases and 10 bases respectively, with 15 bases between them. The CDR3 sequence: CASSQQDSGREQFF. For the CDR3, the DNA is TGCGCCAGCAGCCAACAGGACAGTGGCCGGGAGCAGTTCTTC.

The chain joins TRBV24-1 to TRBJ2-3, with D possibly TRBD2 on 5 matching bases. The V gene lost 10 bases and the J gene lost 6 bases, with 13 bases spanning the gap. The germline gives CDR1 KGHDR, CDR2 SFDVKD. The CDR3 runs to 12 residues. The CDR3 here is CATAGFLDTQYF. In DNA, the CDR3 is TGTGCCACGGCGGGCTTTTTGGATACGCAGTATTTT.

This chain uses TRBV10-3 with TRBJ2-5, with TRBD2 identical over 9 bases. V was clipped by 2 bases and J by 0 bases; unmatched bases: 1. Germline V gene lookup returns CDR1 ENHRY and CDR2 SYGVKD. The CDR3 runs 15 residues. CDR3 in amino acids: CAISESGGNQETQYF. CDR3 DNA sequence: TGTGCCATCAGTGAGAGCGGGGGGAACCAAGAGACCCAGTACTTC.

The rearrangement uses TRBV20-1 and TRBJ1-4; no reliable D call. The CDR3 contains 12 residues. The V end lost 3 bases, the J end lost 4 bases, and 6 bases lay between the germline ends. Germline CDR1 reads DFQATT; CDR2 reads SNEGSKA (reference sequence). The chain's CDR3 is CSARHSNEKLFF. CDR3 bases: TGCAGTGCTAGGCACAGTAATGAAAAACTGTTTTTT.

Comments on this clonotype: An end of the junction differs from the germline gene, which may be a read error. The CDR3, as DNA: TGTGCCAGCAGACGCCGGGAGGGGAACAATGAAGCTTTCTTT. It is translated as CASRRREGNNEAFF. V and J are TRBV12-3 or TRBV12-4 and TRBJ1-1; TRBD1 is a possible D gene (5 bases). The CDR3 covers 14 residues.

There are many counts of this clonotype. V is TRBV5-1 and J is TRBJ2-3; 8 nucleotides agree with TRBD1. CDR3 length equals 16 residues. CDR1 is SGHRS, CDR2 YFSETQ, per germline. The V segment lost 4 bases and the J segment 8 bases; nucleotides outside the gene matches: 15. In nucleotides, the CDR3 is TGCGCCAGCAGCCACCCCGGACAGGGCCAGGGGGGTACGCAGTATTTT. Amino acid sequence: CASSHPGQGQGGTQYF.

This clonotype has ten or more counts. V is TRBV5-6 and J is TRBJ2-6; 7 bases map to TRBD2. This CDR3 contains 16 residues. V shed 2 bases, J shed 0 bases, and the junction held 2 bases outside the gene matches. Per the germline V gene, CDR1 is SGHDT and CDR2 is YYEEEE. The CDR3, as DNA: TGTGCCAGCAGCTTAGCGGGACTCTCTGGGGCCAACGTCCTGACTTTC. Amino acids: CASSLAGLSGANVLTF.

DNA for the CDR3: TGTGCCAGCAGCGGGACTAGCGGGGACAATGAGCAGTTCTTC. Its protein is CASSGTSGDNEQFF. The chain has TRBV9 and TRBJ2-1, with 12 bases matching TRBD2. The ends lost 3 bases at V and 5 bases at J; junction bases unmatched: 0. Germline V gives CDR1 SGDLS, CDR2 YYNGEE. The CDR3 is 14 amino acids.

This clonotype was counted a single time. The chain couples TRBV4-1 to TRBJ2-3; D possibly corresponds to TRBD2 (5 bases). CDR3 size: 15 residues. The V gene lost 5 bases and the J gene lost 0 bases, with 12 bases spanning the gap. Per the germline V gene, CDR1 is MGHRA and CDR2 is YSYEKL. The CDR3 region is CASSKQRTSTDTQYF. CDR3 nucleotide sequence: TGCGCCAGCAGCAAGCAGCGGACTAGCACAGATACGCAGTATTTT.

This clonotype came up a few times. The gene calls are TRBV2 and TRBJ2-1; TRBD2 agrees at 11 bases. The CDR3 is 15 residues long. J was trimmed by 5 bases and V by 6 bases; bases with no gene match: 6. CDR1 and CDR2 (germline): SNHLY, FYNNEI. In DNA, the CDR3 is TGTGCCAGCAGCCCGACTAGCGGGGCCGACAATGAGCAGTTCTTC. Protein sequence: CASSPTSGADNEQFF. Based on the CDR3 plus reference TRBV2 and TRBJ2-1, the full variable domain is EPEVTQTPSHQVTQMGQEVILRCVPISNHLYFYWYRQILGQKVEFLVSFYNNEISEKSEIFDDQFSVERPDGSNFTLKIRSTKLEDSAMYFCASSPTSGADNEQFFGPGTRLTVL.

The sample holds a few counts of this clonotype. A much larger clone sits a single nucleotide away, making a read error possible. The rearrangement uses TRBV7-9 and TRBJ1-2; TRBD1 agrees at 7 bases. The CDR3 runs to 13 residues. V was clipped by 5 bases and J by 2 bases; unmatched bases: 2. Germline CDR1 SEHNR, CDR2 FQNEAQ (reference sequence). DNA of the CDR3: TGTGCCAGCAGCAAGACAGGGAACTATGGCTACACCTTC. Translated, it gives CASSKTGNYGYTF.

This rearrangement joins TRBV19 to TRBJ2-6; D is undetermined. Germline CDR1 is LNHDA and CDR2 is SQIVND (reference sequence). The CDR3 is 16 residues long. The V end lost 3 bases, the J end lost 0 bases, and 9 bases lay between the germline ends. The CDR3 DNA is TGTGCCAGTAGTATGGTGTGGCACTCTGGGGCCAACGTCCTGACTTTC. Its protein product is CASSMVWHSGANVLTF.

This clonotype occurred a few times. V and J are TRBV7-9 and TRBJ1-1; 9 nucleotides agree with TRBD1. Germline V lookup: CDR1 SEHNR, CDR2 FQNEAQ (reference sequence). The CDR3 length is 17 residues. The junction had 15 bases not matched to a gene; V was cut back by 6 bases and J by 4 bases. The CDR3 region has the DNA TGTGCCAGCAGTCCGACCCGGGACAGGGCTAGGGGCACTGAAGCTTTCTTT. Translating it yields CASSPTRDRARGTEAFF. Full variable domain (remainder filled in from reference TRBV7-9 and TRBJ1-1): DTGVSQNPRHKITKRGQNVTFRCDPISEHNRLYWYRQTLGQGPEFLTYFQNEAQLEKSRLLSDRFSAERPKGSFSTLEIQRTEQGDSAMYLCASSPTRDRARGTEAFFGQGTRLTVV.